This TCR beta chain originates from a study of human T cells and chemical hapten exposure. The study's findings and limits: The study found expanded TCRs formed significantly more large CDR3 similarity clusters than controls. Patch test score showed a positive correlation with PT1 expanded TCR counts. No change in TCRs above 1 in 1000 frequency was produced by DPC sensitization.

V lost 5 bases and J 7 bases, leaving 11 bases between the germline ends. Germline assignment: CDR1 SGHTA and CDR2 FQGNSA. The CDR3 runs to 12 residues. The time point was: patch test 2, 6 weeks after DPC sensitization. Regarding treatment: therapeutic diphenylcyclopropenone sensitization with weekly scalp DPC. There are many counts of this clonotype. Antigen unknown. One entry per CDR3 protein results from TCRdb running MiXCR on the RACE reads. Among 360,000 or so distinct CDR3 sequences, about 6% were seen once, and the ten largest hold over 5.5%. This chain joins TRBV7-2 and TRBJ1-1; a possible D gene is TRBD1 (5 bases). The input for sequencing was whole blood, taken in connection with sensitization to the hapten diphenylcyclopropenone (DPC). This clonotype was sampled from a woman between 18 and 30 years old with alopecia areata. Some clones in this sample may be carry-over from other donors' samples. Here the CDR3 reads CASSGGFGEAFF. In DNA form, the CDR3 reads TGTGCCAGCAGCGGGGGGTTCGGTGAAGCTTTCTTT.